One sample yielded the 22 T cell receptor beta chains listed below, sequenced in a study of technical replicates of blood from a handful of donors. The table came from immunoSEQ multiplex PCR; TCRdb's copy has only in-frame clones and leaves some out. Of around 70,000 clones in the sample, just under 95% were seen once. The sample comprised T cells isolated from PBMCs. Receptor source: a human donor in good health.

The gene calls are TRBV5-1 and TRBJ2-5; 12 nucleotides agree with TRBD2. Germline V lookup: CDR1 SGHRS, CDR2 YFSETQ. The V and J ends lost 0 bases and 5 bases, in that order; junction bases with no gene match: 11. This CDR3 has 18 residues. As DNA, the CDR3 is TGCGCCAGCAGCTTGGTTCTAGCGGGAGGGTCCTTTGGGGAGACCCAGTACTTC. It is translated as CASSLVLAGGSFGETQYF.

This sequence joins TRBV2 and TRBJ2-7; no definite D call. Looked up from germline, CDR1 is SNHLY and CDR2 is FYNNEI. The CDR3 is 15 residues long. V lost 3 bases to trimming and J lost 3 bases, with 15 bases between them. CDR3 loop: CASSDWQKKNYEQYF. CDR3 nucleotide sequence: TGTGCCAGCAGTGATTGGCAGAAAAAGAACTACGAGCAGTACTTC.

The rearrangement joins TRBV4-1 to TRBJ1-4, with 7 bases aligning to TRBD1. The ends lost 6 bases at V and 4 bases at J; junction bases unmatched: 5. This CDR3 region has 14 residues. CDR1 is MGHRA, CDR2 YSYEKL, per germline. In nucleotides, the CDR3 is TGCGCCAGCAGACACCCAGGGGGTAATGAAAAACTGTTTTTT. This encodes CASRHPGGNEKLFF.

The rearrangement joins TRBV19 to TRBJ1-1, with 7 nucleotides matching TRBD1. The V segment lost 7 bases and the J segment 4 bases; nucleotides outside the gene matches: 12. The CDR3 loop spans 15 amino acids. Germline-derived CDR1 and CDR2 are LNHDA and SQIVND (reference sequence). The DNA for the CDR3 is TGTGCCAGTACTGACAGGGTCTCCTTCGGCACTGAAGCTTTCTTT. Translation: CASTDRVSFGTEAFF.

The chain combines TRBV5-1 with TRBJ2-3; no firm D call. Deletions cut 1 base from V and 1 base from J, with 10 bases between. Germline CDR1 is SGHRS and CDR2 is YFSETQ. The CDR3 loop spans 15 amino acids. Here the CDR3 reads CASSLLGVRTDTQYF. CDR3 in DNA: TGCGCCAGCAGCTTGTTAGGAGTGCGCACAGATACGCAGTATTTT.

The chain has TRBV2 and TRBJ2-3; 9 nucleotides match TRBD1. Trimming removed 6 bases from V and 4 bases from J; junction bases left unmatched: 5. Germline loops: CDR1 SNHLY, CDR2 FYNNEI. The CDR3 extends over 14 amino acids. The CDR3 DNA reads as TGTGCCAGCAGCCCTGACAGGGGGGCAGATACGCAGTATTTT. Residues: CASSPDRGADTQYF.

The count of this clone is one. The CDR3 coding sequence is TGCGCCAGCAGCCCACGGCAGGGGCTTTACGGACGCACTGAAGCTTTCTTT. Translated: CASSPRQGLYGRTEAFF. V is TRBV5-1 and J is TRBJ1-1; TRBD1 might be the D (6 bases). The length of the CDR3 is 17 residues. Germline loops: CDR1 SGHRS, CDR2 YFSETQ. Trimming pared 4 bases from V and 4 bases from J, leaving 23 bases between.

This clone was seen just once. The chain joins TRBV4-1 to TRBJ1-1; 8 positions match TRBD1. V shed 4 bases, J shed 6 bases, and the junction held 7 bases outside the gene matches. Germline lookup yields CDR1 MGHRA and CDR2 YSYEKL. This CDR3 has 14 amino acids. The CDR3 protein is CASSPGQGASEAFF. CDR3 sequence (DNA): TGCGCCAGCAGCCCGGGGCAGGGGGCCTCTGAAGCTTTCTTT.

The CDR3 DNA follows: TGCGCCAGCAGCTTGGGCACAGGTTTTGGTGAGCAGTACTTC. Protein product: CASSLGTGFGEQYF. The chain joins TRBV5-1 to TRBJ2-7, with D possibly being TRBD1 (5 bases). Per germline, CDR1 SGHRS and CDR2 YFSETQ. V was pared by 0 bases and J by 7 bases, with 14 bases between. This CDR3 has 14 residues.

This clone was picked up one time. CDR3 sequence (DNA): TGTGCCAGCAGCCTATACAGGGGTAACACTGAAGCTTTCTTT. It specifies CASSLYRGNTEAFF. V is TRBV7-9 and J is TRBJ1-1; TRBD1 aligns across 7 bases. The CDR3 has 14 residues. Germline CDR1 is SEHNR and CDR2 is FQNEAQ (reference sequence). V lost 5 bases to trimming and J lost 2 bases; unmatched junction nucleotides: 5. The variable domain in full, with the rest retrieved from reference TRBV7-9 and TRBJ1-1, is DTGVSQNPRHKITKRGQNVTFRCDPISEHNRLYWYRQTLGQGPEFLTYFQNEAQLEKSRLLSDRFSAERPKGSFSTLEIQRTEQGDSAMYLCASSLYRGNTEAFFGQGTRLTVV.

The gene calls are TRBV5-4 and TRBJ1-1; TRBD1 matches at 12 bases. Germline CDR1 SGHNT, CDR2 YYREEE (reference sequence). Losses at the gene ends were 0 bases for V and 4 bases for J; bases not matched to a gene: 7. The CDR3 sequence is 17 residues long. CDR3 in DNA: TGTGCCAGCAGCTTGGTAGGGACAGGGGGCGTGGGCACTGAAGCTTTCTTT. It encodes CASSLVGTGGVGTEAFF. Based on the CDR3 plus reference TRBV5-4 and TRBJ1-1, the full variable domain is ETGVTQSPTHLIKTRGQQVTLRCSSQSGHNTVSWYQQALGQGPQFIFQYYREEENGRGNFPPRFSGLQFPNYSSELNVNALELDDSALYLCASSLVGTGGVGTEAFFGQGTRLTVV.

The chain recombines TRBV6-4 with TRBJ2-1; TRBD2 might be the D (6 bases). Germline CDR1 is MRHNA and CDR2 is SNTAGT. Trimming took 2 bases from V and 9 from J, leaving 11 bases between them. This CDR3 is 13 amino acids long. CDR3 sequence (DNA): TGTGCCAGCAGTGACAACAGGAGGGGTGAGCAGTTCTTC. Translation: CASSDNRRGEQFF.

The gene calls are TRBV18 and TRBJ2-6; D perhaps matches TRBD2 (5 bases). Deletions cut 2 bases from V and 3 bases from J, with 11 bases between. The length of the CDR3 is 16 residues. CDR1 is KGHSH, CDR2 LQKENI, per germline. The CDR3 DNA reads TGTGCCAGCTCACCAGAAAGAGGGAGTGGGGCCAACGTCCTGACTTTC. Translated: CASSPERGSGANVLTF.

This clone was seen just once. This rearrangement joins TRBV5-6 to TRBJ2-7; 7 nucleotides agree with TRBD2. The CDR3 is made up of 13 amino acids. Trimming at V came to 1 base and at J to 8 bases, leaving 6 bases not matched to a gene. The germline V gene has CDR1 SGHDT and CDR2 YYEEEE. For the CDR3, the DNA is TGTGCCAGCAGCTTGAATGGGAGGGATCAGCAGTACTTC. This translates into CASSLNGRDQQYF.

This chain joins TRBV2 and TRBJ1-4; D is uncertain. Trimming left V 3 bases short and J 8 bases short, with 10 bases between. This CDR3 comprises 13 residues. Germline assignment: CDR1 SNHLY and CDR2 FYNNEI. CDR3 bases: TGTGCCAGCAGTGATGACTCGGGAGAAAAACTGTTTTTT. Its translation is CASSDDSGEKLFF.

The chain carries TRBV9 and TRBJ1-2; D is undetermined. Germline loops: CDR1 SGDLS, CDR2 YYNGEE. This CDR3 comprises 14 residues. V was clipped by 0 bases and J by 3 bases, with 9 bases between them. In DNA, the CDR3 is TGTGCCAGCAGCGTAGCTGGGAGGGACTATGGCTACACCTTC. This sequence encodes CASSVAGRDYGYTF.

The chain joins TRBV28 to TRBJ1-1, with D unresolved. This CDR3 contains 13 residues. Trimming stripped 5 bases from V and 0 bases from J, with 7 bases between. CDR1 is MDHEN and CDR2 is SYDVKM in the germline V gene. The CDR3: CASSGGLNTEAFF. The CDR3 nucleotides read TGTGCCAGCAGTGGAGGGCTGAACACTGAAGCTTTCTTT.

CDR3 region: CASSESRLGTDTQYF. Written as DNA, the CDR3 is TGCGCCAGCAGTGAGTCGAGACTGGGCACAGATACGCAGTATTTT. The V call is TRBV10-2, the J call TRBJ2-3; no firm D call. CDR1 is WSHSY, CDR2 SAAADI, per germline. CDR3 length equals 15 residues. V shed 0 bases and J shed 1 base, with 8 bases lying between them.

This clone was counted once. The V gene is TRBV27, the J gene TRBJ2-7, with TRBD1 matching over 9 bases. V lost 5 bases to trimming and J lost 5 bases; unmatched junction nucleotides: 4. The CDR3 covers 13 residues. Germline V gene sequence: CDR1 MNHEY, CDR2 SMNVEV (reference sequence). As DNA, the CDR3 is TGTGCCAGCAGTCCACAGGGGGCCGACGAGCAGTACTTC. It codes for CASSPQGADEQYF.

The genes are TRBV2 and TRBJ2-7; D might be TRBD2 (6 bases). Germline V gene data show CDR1 as SNHLY and CDR2 as FYNNEI. Trimming stripped 2 bases from V and 5 bases from J, with 13 bases between. This CDR3 region has 14 residues. CDR3 protein: CASSEPGSPHEQYF. CDR3 sequence (DNA): TGTGCCAGCAGTGAACCCGGGAGTCCCCACGAGCAGTACTTC.

The chain couples TRBV6-1 to TRBJ2-7; 11 bases match TRBD2. The germline V gene encodes CDR1 MNHNS and CDR2 SASEGT. CDR3 length: 15 residues. J was trimmed by 2 bases and V by 4 bases; bases with no gene match: 4. CDR3 loop: CASSATGLAAYEQYF. CDR3 nucleotides: TGTGCCAGCAGTGCGACGGGACTAGCGGCCTACGAGCAGTACTTC.

The J gene is TRBJ2-2, the V gene TRBV12-1; the table's D call of TRBD1 was not tested on the DNA. TRBV12-1 is recorded as a pseudogene. The CDR3 spans 17 residues. This CDR3 reads CASSFITGPSNTGELFF. The CDR3 nucleotides are TGTGCCAGCAGCTTTATAACAGGGCCTTCGAACACCGGGGAGCTGTTTTTT.